This TCR beta chain is from a study of naive and memory T cell subsets. Alpha and beta constant region primers primed reverse transcription for blood and skin samples. TCRdb itself ran the 5' RACE reads through MiXCR, one entry per CDR3 protein. Of 20,000 to 25,000 distinct CDR3 sequences in the sample, around 4% are singletons; the top ten hold under 9%. The table lists this clonotype with many counts. Whole-blood samples were more than 2 ml of peripheral blood from healthy adult volunteers. This sequence originates from a male donor in good health.

CDR3 in amino acids: CASSLGASGVSELFF. The CDR3 DNA reads TGTGCCAGCAGTCTAGGGGCTAGCGGGGTGTCGGAGCTGTTTTTT. The V gene is TRBV28, the J gene TRBJ2-2; 9 positions match TRBD2. V was clipped by 5 bases and J by 10 bases; unmatched bases: 11. CDR3 size: 15 residues. The germline gives CDR1 MDHEN, CDR2 SYDVKM.